This T cell receptor beta chain was retrieved from a study of T-cell memory formation after mild COVID-19. Germline V gives CDR1 MGHRA, CDR2 YSYEKL. Trimming left V 3 bases short and J 6 bases short, with 23 bases between. CDR3 length equals 18 residues. A single count supports this clonotype. Each CDR3 protein is one row after TCRdb ran MiXCR on the 5' RACE reads. The table includes under 400,000 distinct CDR3 sequences, around 27% detected once. Sequencing input: PBMCs or a T cell subset sorted from them (not recorded which). The J gene is TRBJ2-2, the V gene TRBV4-1, with D perhaps TRBD1 (6 bases). The TCR comes from an adult woman who had mild COVID-19 (a few samples of this study predate the infection). Cell type and time point are not known. As DNA, the CDR3 is TGCGCCAGCAGCCAGCTAGCCCGACAGGTGTCGGTCGCCGGGGAGCTGTTTTTT. This encodes CASSQLARQVSVAGELFF.